The rows below give T cell receptor beta chains drawn from one sample of a study of blood T cell repertoires in COVID-19. Clones were sequenced by immunoSEQ multiplex PCR, and TCRdb holds only the in-frame ones, with some missing. The repertoire holds around 15,000 clones, with 70% to 90% as singletons. Sequences were obtained from peripheral blood. These receptors all come from a human donor in a cohort sampled during active COVID-19. CDR3s include the opening cysteine and the closing phenylalanine or tryptophan. Fields, in order: clone size, D gene, J gene, V gene, CDR3 protein, CDR3 DNA. A D gene is named only where the DNA matches it firmly. Clone size, where shown, is once, few, many, or a class for clones that have expanded.

clone_size: few; d_call: .; j_call: TRBJ2-2; v_call: TRBV7-9; cdr3_aa: CASSVSATASTGELFF; cdr3_nt: TGTGCCAGCAGCGTCTCAGCGACAGCTAGCACCGGGGAGCTGTTTTTT
clone_size: .; d_call: .; j_call: TRBJ1-2; v_call: TRBV4-1; cdr3_aa: CASSQVGGGGREYGYTF; cdr3_nt: TGCGCCAGCAGCCAAGTTGGGGGCGGGGGCAGGGAATATGGCTACACCTTC
clone_size: .; d_call: TRBD1; j_call: TRBJ2-7; v_call: TRBV27; cdr3_aa: CASSLSPGQTSWGRSYEQYF; cdr3_nt: TGTGCCAGCAGTTTATCCCCGGGACAGACAAGTTGGGGGCGCTCCTACGAGCAGTACTTC
clone_size: few; d_call: TRBD1; j_call: TRBJ1-1; v_call: TRBV27; cdr3_aa: CASSDDRDTEAFF; cdr3_nt: TGTGCCAGCAGCGACGACAGGGACACTGAAGCTTTCTTT
clone_size: .; d_call: .; j_call: TRBJ1-5; v_call: TRBV19; cdr3_aa: CASRHRQRSNQPQHF; cdr3_nt: TGTGCCAGTAGACACCGACAGCGTAGCAATCAGCCCCAGCATTTT
clone_size: .; d_call: .; j_call: TRBJ1-5; v_call: TRBV6-1; cdr3_aa: CASSEGPVERPQHF; cdr3_nt: TGTGCCAGCAGTGAGGGGCCAGTCGAGCGGCCCCAGCATTTT
clone_size: .; d_call: .; j_call: TRBJ1-2; v_call: TRBV11-2; cdr3_aa: CASSLDMTGGGGYTF; cdr3_nt: TGTGCCAGCAGCTTAGATATGACAGGCGGCGGGGGCTACACCTTC
clone_size: .; d_call: TRBD1; j_call: TRBJ2-2; v_call: TRBV5-4; cdr3_aa: CASSSGTGGGELFF; cdr3_nt: TGTGCCAGCAGCTCCGGGACAGGGGGCGGGGAGCTGTTTTTT
clone_size: .; d_call: TRBD1; j_call: TRBJ1-2; v_call: TRBV6-6; cdr3_aa: CASSQYSTGGAGGYTF; cdr3_nt: TGTGCCAGCAGTCAGTACTCTACAGGGGGCGCGGGTGGCTACACCTTC
clone_size: .; d_call: TRBD2; j_call: TRBJ2-7; v_call: TRBV20-1; cdr3_aa: CSASSGLAGVIEQYF; cdr3_nt: TGCAGTGCTAGTTCGGGACTAGCGGGCGTAATAGAGCAGTACTTC
clone_size: .; d_call: .; j_call: TRBJ2-3; v_call: TRBV5-1; cdr3_aa: CASSLTGSPDTQYF; cdr3_nt: TGCGCCAGCAGCTTGACCGGGAGTCCAGATACGCAGTATTTT